This T cell receptor beta chain comes out of a study of OX40 agonist ivuxolimab in advanced cancers. The germline V gene has CDR1 SGHDT and CDR2 YYEEEE. V was trimmed by 1 base and J by 2 bases, leaving 4 bases between them. This CDR3 is 12 amino acids long. The repertoire was sequenced with immunoSEQ multiplex PCR; TCRdb's copy has only in-frame clones and lacks some. The data hold roughly 86,000 clones, with around nine tenths observed a single time. A history of autoimmune disease or systemic immunosuppression excluded patients. Sequencing used CD4+ or CD8+ T cells sorted from blood, obtained in a trial of the OX40 agonist ivuxolimab. The receptor was isolated from an adult with an advanced solid tumor such as melanoma, head and neck, liver or kidney cancer. The chain joins TRBV5-6 to TRBJ2-7; D not certain. CDR3 nucleotides: TGTGCCAGCAGCTTGAATCCCTACGAGCAGTACTTC. Protein sequence: CASSLNPYEQYF.